In this sample, the clone carrying this TCR beta chain turned up once. The record originates from a study of T cell responses to AZD1222 COVID-19 vaccine. Deletions cut 4 bases from V and 4 bases from J, with 13 bases between. Germline CDR1 reads LNHDA; CDR2 reads SQIVND (reference sequence). CDR3 size: 14 residues. Profiling relied on immunoSEQ multiplex PCR, and the TCRdb table lists in-frame clones only, not all of them. The table lists 150,000 to 200,000 clones, approximately 90% of them singletons, with 1.5% in the top ten. Material: peripheral blood, obtained on day 0 of AZD1222 vaccination. This TCR came from an adult in good health. The J gene is TRBJ1-2, the V gene TRBV19, with D possibly matching TRBD1 (6 bases). In DNA form, the CDR3 reads TGTGCCAGTAGTACGACCCTAGGGGGCTATGGCTACACCTTC. The encoded protein is CASSTTLGGYGYTF.